The 10 T cell receptor beta chains given below trace back to one sample, sequenced in a study of blood T cell repertoires in COVID-19. Clones were read by immunoSEQ multiplex PCR, and TCRdb kept only the in-frame ones, dropping some. Among some 250,000 clones listed, 75% to 85% were seen once. Sample: peripheral blood. These receptors all come from an older woman with active or convalescent COVID-19.

V usage is TRBV30 and J usage is TRBJ1-2; 9 bases agree with TRBD1. Unmatched junction bases numbered 10, after V lost 4 bases and J lost 4 bases. CDR1 is GTSNPN, CDR2 SVGIG, per germline (reference sequence). CDR3 length: 15 residues. Here the CDR3 reads CAWTVPGTGFYGYTF. CDR3 in DNA: TGTGCCTGGACCGTACCTGGGACAGGGTTCTATGGCTACACCTTC.

This chain links TRBV7-9 with TRBJ1-6; TRBD1 matches 10 bases. V was pared by 5 bases and J by 11 bases, with 9 bases of the junction left unmatched. This CDR3 spans 15 amino acids. Germline V gives CDR1 SEHNR, CDR2 FQNEAQ (reference sequence). CDR3 DNA: TGTGCCAGCAGCCAAGACAGGGGGCGCATGGCACCCCTCCACTTT. This sequence encodes CASSQDRGRMAPLHF.

The genes are TRBV19 and TRBJ2-3; D is perhaps TRBD2 (5 bases). The V end lost 6 bases, the J end lost 0 bases, and 19 bases lay between the germline ends. Germline V lookup: CDR1 LNHDA, CDR2 SQIVND (reference sequence). This CDR3 contains 17 residues. The CDR3 sequence is CASSRGLPSPSTDTQYF. Written as DNA, the CDR3 is TGTGCCAGTAGCAGAGGACTCCCTAGCCCTAGCACAGATACGCAGTATTTT.

The chain combines TRBV3-1 (or the pseudogene TRBV3-2) with TRBJ2-5; maybe TRBD1 (7 bases). CDR1 LGHDT and CDR2 YNNKEL come from the germline V gene (reference sequence). V was clipped by 1 base and J by 7 bases, with 16 bases between them. The CDR3 covers 15 residues. CDR3 sequence reads: CASSQGSGGGGTQYF. The DNA for the CDR3 is TGTGCCAGCAGCCAAGGCTCAGGGGGAGGAGGGACCCAGTACTTC.

The chain uses TRBV10-3 and TRBJ2-7; 8 positions agree with TRBD1. Per the germline V gene, CDR1 is ENHRY and CDR2 is SYGVKD. The V and J ends lost 5 bases and 4 bases, in that order; junction bases with no gene match: 7. The CDR3 is 14 amino acids. The CDR3 loop reads CAISPGQEIYEQYF. The CDR3 region has the DNA TGTGCCATCAGTCCGGGACAGGAGATATACGAGCAGTACTTC.

V is TRBV2 and J is TRBJ2-1; TRBD2 is a possible D gene (6 bases). The CDR3 has 14 residues. Looked up from germline, CDR1 is SNHLY and CDR2 is FYNNEI. The germline V and J ends were trimmed by 8 bases and 8 bases, with 19 bases remaining between them. This CDR3 is CASHRGTLAYEQFF. CDR3 in DNA: TGTGCCAGCCACCGGGGGACTCTCGCTTATGAGCAGTTCTTC.

This chain connects TRBV30 to TRBJ2-7, with D possibly matching TRBD1 (6 bases). The CDR3 consists of 14 residues. V was shortened by 3 bases and J by 0 bases, with 12 bases between the two germline ends. Germline assignment: CDR1 GTSNPN and CDR2 SVGIG (reference sequence). CDR3 coding DNA: TGTGCCTGGAGGGACAGCCCGAGCTCCTACGAGCAGTACTTC. This translates into CAWRDSPSSYEQYF. Filled out from reference TRBV30 and TRBJ2-7, the complete variable domain reads SQTIHQWPATLVQPVGSPLSLECTVEGTSNPNLYWYRQAAGRGLQLLFYSVGIGQISSEVPQNLSASRPQDRQFILSSKKLLLSDSGFYLCAWRDSPSSYEQYFGPGTRLTVT.

The genes are TRBV6-1 and TRBJ1-6, with D possibly TRBD1 on 6 matching bases. Trimming removed 2 bases at V and 7 bases at J, with 12 bases between. This CDR3 has 15 residues. CDR1 is MNHNS, CDR2 SASEGT, per germline. DNA for the CDR3: TGTGCCAGCAGTGAAAGGGGGGGCCCAAATTCACCCCTCCACTTT. It translates to CASSERGGPNSPLHF.

This chain connects TRBV5-1 to TRBJ2-5; D is perhaps TRBD2 (5 bases). This CDR3 has 17 residues. Germline V gives CDR1 SGHRS, CDR2 YFSETQ. Trimming stripped 2 bases from V and 2 bases from J, with 19 bases between. CDR3 sequence (DNA): TGCGCCAGCAGCTTCCAACCGTCGACTATCGGGCAAGAGACCCAGTACTTC. This sequence encodes CASSFQPSTIGQETQYF.

The rearrangement joins TRBV5-5 to TRBJ2-5; 8 nucleotides align to TRBD2. The CDR3 is made up of 16 amino acids. The germline CDR1 and CDR2 sequences are SGHKS and YYEKEE (reference sequence). With 4 bases clipped from V and 6 bases from J, the junction kept 14 bases outside the gene matches. The CDR3 is CASSPRSGVAIKTQYF. Written as DNA, the CDR3 is TGTGCCAGCAGCCCCCGTAGCGGGGTTGCTATCAAGACCCAGTACTTC.